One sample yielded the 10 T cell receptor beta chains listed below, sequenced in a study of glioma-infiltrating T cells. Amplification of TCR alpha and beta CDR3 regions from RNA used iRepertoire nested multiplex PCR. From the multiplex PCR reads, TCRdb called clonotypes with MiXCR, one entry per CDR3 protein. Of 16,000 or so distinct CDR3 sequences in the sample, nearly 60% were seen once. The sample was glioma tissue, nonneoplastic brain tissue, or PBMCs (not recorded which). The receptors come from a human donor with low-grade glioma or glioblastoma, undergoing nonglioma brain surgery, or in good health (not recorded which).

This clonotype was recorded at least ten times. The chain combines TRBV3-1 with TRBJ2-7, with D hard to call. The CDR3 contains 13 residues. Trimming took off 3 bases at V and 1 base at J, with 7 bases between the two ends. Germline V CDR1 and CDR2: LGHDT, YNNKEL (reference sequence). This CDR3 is CASSQGKSYEQYF. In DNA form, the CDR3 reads TGTGCCAGCAGCCAGGGGAAGTCCTACGAGCAGTACTTC.

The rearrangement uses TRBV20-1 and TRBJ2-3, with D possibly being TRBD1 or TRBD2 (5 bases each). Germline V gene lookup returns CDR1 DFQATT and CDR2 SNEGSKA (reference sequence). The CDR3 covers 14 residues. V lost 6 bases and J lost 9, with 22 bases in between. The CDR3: CSAVRDAERDTQYF. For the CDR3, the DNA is TGCAGTGCGGTCCGGGACGCGGAGAGGGACACGCAGTATTTT.

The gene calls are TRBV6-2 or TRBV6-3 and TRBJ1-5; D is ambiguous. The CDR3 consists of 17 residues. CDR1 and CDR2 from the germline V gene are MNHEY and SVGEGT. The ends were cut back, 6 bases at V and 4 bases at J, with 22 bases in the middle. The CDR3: CASRLRNPAVANQPQHF. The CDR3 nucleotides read TGTGCCAGCAGATTGCGTAACCCTGCGGTTGCTAATCAGCCCCAGCATTTT.

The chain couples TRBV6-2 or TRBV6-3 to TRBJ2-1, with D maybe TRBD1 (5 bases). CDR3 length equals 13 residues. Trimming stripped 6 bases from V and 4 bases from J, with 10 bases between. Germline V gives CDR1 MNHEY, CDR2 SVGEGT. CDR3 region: CASSLDSYNEQFF. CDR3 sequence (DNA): TGTGCCAGCAGCCTCGACAGTTACAATGAGCAGTTCTTC.

The CDR3 DNA reads TGTGCCAGCAGCAGTTTATATAGCAATCAGCCCCAGCATTTT. It translates to CASSSLYSNQPQHF. This chain links TRBV3-1 with TRBJ1-5; D gene unclear. The CDR3 loop spans 14 amino acids. Germline V CDR1 and CDR2: LGHDT, YNNKEL (reference sequence). Between the trimmed V and J ends, which lost 5 bases and 0 bases, there was a span of 8 bases.

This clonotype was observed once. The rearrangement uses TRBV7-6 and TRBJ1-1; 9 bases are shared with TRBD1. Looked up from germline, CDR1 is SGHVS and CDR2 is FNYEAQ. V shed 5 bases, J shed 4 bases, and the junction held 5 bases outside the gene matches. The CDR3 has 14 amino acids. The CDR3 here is CASSPGQGTTEAFF. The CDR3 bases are TGTGCCAGCAGCCCAGGACAGGGGACCACTGAAGCTTTCTTT.

The CDR3 spells CASSPDGGGSYNEQFF. The CDR3 nucleotides are TGTGCCAGCAGCCCGGATGGGGGGGGGTCCTACAATGAGCAGTTCTTC. V and J are TRBV6-1 and TRBJ2-1, with 7 positions matching TRBD2. The CDR3 loop spans 16 amino acids. With 6 bases clipped from V and 1 base from J, the junction kept 9 bases outside the gene matches. Germline V gene lookup returns CDR1 MNHNS and CDR2 SASEGT.

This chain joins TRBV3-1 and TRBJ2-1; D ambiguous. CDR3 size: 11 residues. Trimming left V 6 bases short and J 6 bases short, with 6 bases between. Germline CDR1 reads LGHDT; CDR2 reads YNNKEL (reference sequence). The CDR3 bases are TGTGCCAGCAGACTTGCCAATGAGCAGTTCTTC. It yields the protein CASRLANEQFF.

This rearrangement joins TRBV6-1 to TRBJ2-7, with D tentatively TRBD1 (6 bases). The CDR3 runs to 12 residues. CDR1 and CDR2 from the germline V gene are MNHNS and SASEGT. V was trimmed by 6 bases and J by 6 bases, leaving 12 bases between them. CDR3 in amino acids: CASSSGQLEQYF. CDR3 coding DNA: TGTGCCAGCAGCTCGGGACAACTCGAGCAGTACTTC.

This CDR3 reads CACDRSSGNTIYF. The CDR3 DNA reads as TGTGCCTGTGACAGATCCTCTGGAAACACCATATATTTT. The chain couples TRBV30 to TRBJ1-3, with D maybe TRBD1 (5 bases). Trimming removed 6 bases from V and 0 bases from J, with 9 bases in between. Per the germline V gene, CDR1 is GTSNPN and CDR2 is SVGIG (reference sequence). The CDR3 sequence is 13 residues long.